This entry is about one TCR beta chain. The data derive from a study of shared clonotypes between healthy human individuals. Study summary: The study drew on a couple of women and three men aged 18 to 49 as donors. Each donor had three CD4 naive, three CD4 memory, two CD8 naive and one CD8 memory plate.

Naive CD8 cells lacked CD45RO and underwent positive selection for CCR7, leaving out terminally differentiated effector memory CD45RA+ cells. Deep-level settings were used for running the assay. Only in-frame clones appear in the TCRdb table, and some are missing; sequencing was by immunoSEQ multiplex PCR. The sample records about 2.1 million clones, roughly 95% being singletons. V lost 0 bases, J lost 9 bases, and 6 bases stayed unmatched. Germline lookup yields CDR1 SGDLS and CDR2 YYNGEE. CDR3 length equals 14 residues. The TCR sequence derives from a man younger than 30 in good health. Some clones in this sample may be carry-over from other donors' samples. This sequence joins TRBV9 and TRBJ1-2, with 9 bases that match TRBD1. The source material was naive CD8+ T cells from PBMCs. The chain's CDR3 is CASSVGGTGSSYTF. The CDR3 nucleotides read TGTGCCAGCAGCGTAGGCGGGACAGGGAGTAGCTACACCTTC.